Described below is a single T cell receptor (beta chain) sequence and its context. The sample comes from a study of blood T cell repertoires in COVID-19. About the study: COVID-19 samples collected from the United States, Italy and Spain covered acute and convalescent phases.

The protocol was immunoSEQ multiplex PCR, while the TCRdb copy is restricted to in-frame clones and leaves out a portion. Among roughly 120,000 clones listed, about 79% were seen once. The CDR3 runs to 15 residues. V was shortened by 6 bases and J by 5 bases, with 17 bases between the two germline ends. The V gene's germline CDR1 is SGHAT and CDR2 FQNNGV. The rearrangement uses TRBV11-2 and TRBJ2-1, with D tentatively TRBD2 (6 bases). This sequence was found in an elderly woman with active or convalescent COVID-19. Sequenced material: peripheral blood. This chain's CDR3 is CASSNRRGSHNEQFF. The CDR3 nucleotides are TGTGCCAGCAGTAATAGGCGGGGCTCACACAATGAGCAGTTCTTC.